This T cell receptor (beta chain) was captured by sequencing in a study of T cell repertoires in cytomegalovirus infection. In the study overall: Public TCR beta signatures marked donors with CMV infection and the matching HLA. Points from the study as a whole: In two of eight donors, the top clonotype was HLA-C-restricted CMV-specific.

TCRdb fed the reads into MiXCR, producing one record per CDR3 protein. The table records approximately 180,000 distinct CDR3 sequences, around 20% of them present only once. Per germline, CDR1 SGHVS and CDR2 FQNEAQ. The CDR3 contains 14 residues. V lost 4 bases and J 6 bases, leaving 13 bases between the germline ends. This clonotype qualifies as medium-sized (0.01 to 0.1%). The antigen is undetermined. This TCR came from a human donor in good health (CMV status not recorded). Some clones in this sample may be carry-over from other donors' samples. The sequencing input was PBMCs. The J gene is TRBJ2-1, the V gene TRBV7-8; D call uncertain. The CDR3 sequence is CASSSSTFANEQFF. CDR3 coding DNA: TGTGCCAGCAGCTCCTCTACTTTCGCCAATGAGCAGTTCTTC.